The rows below give T cell receptor beta chains drawn from one sample of a study of PD-1 blockade in classical Hodgkin lymphoma. This table comes from immunoSEQ multiplex PCR, and its TCRdb copy is limited to in-frame clones, with some not included. The data contain approximately 47,000 clones, approximately 91% of them seen just once; the ten biggest clones take up roughly 5%. Sequenced sample: peripheral blood mononuclear cells (PBMCs). These receptors all stem from a human donor with classical Hodgkin lymphoma. Both conserved end residues are part of each CDR3. The order of the fields is D gene, clone size, V gene, J gene, CDR3 DNA, CDR3 protein. D genes are given only for firm matches. Expanded clones are given a class, and other clones once, few, many or no size at all.

D gene: .
clone size: .
V gene: TRBV28
J gene: TRBJ2-7
CDR3 DNA: TGTGCCAGCAGTTTTTATGGAGCCTCCTACGAGCAGTACTTC
CDR3 protein: CASSFYGASYEQYF

D gene: TRBD1
clone size: once
V gene: TRBV5-1
J gene: TRBJ2-6
CDR3 DNA: TGCGCCAGCCGACAGGGTTCCGGGGCCAACGTCCTGACTTTC
CDR3 protein: CASRQGSGANVLTF

D gene: .
clone size: .
V gene: TRBV5-6
J gene: TRBJ1-5
CDR3 DNA: TGTGCCAGCAGCTTGGCGGGTCATCAGCCCCAGCATTTT
CDR3 protein: CASSLAGHQPQHF

D gene: TRBD2
clone size: .
V gene: TRBV6-6
J gene: TRBJ2-2
CDR3 DNA: TGTGCCAGCAGTTGGGCGGGAGGGGGGAACACCGGGGAGCTGTTTTTT
CDR3 protein: CASSWAGGGNTGELFF

D gene: .
clone size: .
V gene: TRBV29-1
J gene: TRBJ2-3
CDR3 DNA: TGCAGCGTTGAAGGTTTGGGCACAGATACGCAGTATTTT
CDR3 protein: CSVEGLGTDTQYF

D gene: .
clone size: .
V gene: TRBV30
J gene: TRBJ1-1
CDR3 DNA: TGTGCCTGGAGCGAACTCTGGGGGGCTCGCACTGAAGCTTTCTTT
CDR3 protein: CAWSELWGARTEAFF

D gene: TRBD2
clone size: .
V gene: TRBV7-3
J gene: TRBJ2-1
CDR3 DNA: TGTGCCAGCAGCTTAACAACTAGCGGGTGGGTCAATGAGCAGTTCTTC
CDR3 protein: CASSLTTSGWVNEQFF

D gene: TRBD2
clone size: .
V gene: TRBV7-3
J gene: TRBJ2-7
CDR3 DNA: TGTGCCAGCAGCGTAGCCCTGGCGGGAGCAAACGAGCAGTACTTC
CDR3 protein: CASSVALAGANEQYF

D gene: .
clone size: once
V gene: TRBV30
J gene: TRBJ2-2
CDR3 DNA: TGTGCCTGGAGTGACGGGGACTCTTTCACCGGGGAGCTGTTTTTT
CDR3 protein: CAWSDGDSFTGELFF

D gene: .
clone size: .
V gene: TRBV7-9
J gene: TRBJ1-1
CDR3 DNA: TGTGCCAGCAGCTTTCTTCCTGTGAACACTGAAGCTTTCTTT
CDR3 protein: CASSFLPVNTEAFF

D gene: .
clone size: .
V gene: TRBV28
J gene: TRBJ1-1
CDR3 DNA: TGTGCCAGCAGTTTAGGCGGGGGAACTTTCTTT
CDR3 protein: CASSLGGGTFF

D gene: .
clone size: .
V gene: TRBV7-6
J gene: TRBJ2-7
CDR3 DNA: TGTGCCAGCAGCTCGGAGGTATCCTACGAGCAGTACTTC
CDR3 protein: CASSSEVSYEQYF

D gene: TRBD1
clone size: .
V gene: TRBV28
J gene: TRBJ1-2
CDR3 DNA: TGTGCCAGCAGTTCGCCGGGGACAGCAAACTATGGCTACACCTTC
CDR3 protein: CASSSPGTANYGYTF

D gene: .
clone size: .
V gene: TRBV7-6
J gene: TRBJ2-2
CDR3 DNA: TGTGCCAGCAGCTTAGCCCAGAACACCGGGGAGCTGTTTTTT
CDR3 protein: CASSLAQNTGELFF

D gene: TRBD2
clone size: .
V gene: TRBV27
J gene: TRBJ2-2
CDR3 DNA: TGTGCCAGCAGTTTATTTCGGACTAGCGTTAACGGGGAGCTGTTTTTT
CDR3 protein: CASSLFRTSVNGELFF

D gene: .
clone size: .
V gene: TRBV15
J gene: TRBJ2-7
CDR3 DNA: TGTGCCACCAGCAGAGGAGTACTCGGGAGCTACGAGCAGTACTTC
CDR3 protein: CATSRGVLGSYEQYF

D gene: TRBD1
clone size: .
V gene: TRBV6-5
J gene: TRBJ2-7
CDR3 DNA: TGTGCCAGCAGTCCCGGACAGGGACGGCAGTACTTC
CDR3 protein: CASSPGQGRQYF

D gene: .
clone size: .
V gene: TRBV6-6
J gene: TRBJ1-2
CDR3 DNA: TGTGCCAGCAGTTACTCAACAGGGAATGGCTACACCTTC
CDR3 protein: CASSYSTGNGYTF

D gene: TRBD1
clone size: .
V gene: TRBV7-9
J gene: TRBJ2-5
CDR3 DNA: TGTGCCAGCAGCCGACAGGGGTTGGAGACCCAGTACTTC
CDR3 protein: CASSRQGLETQYF

D gene: .
clone size: .
V gene: TRBV28
J gene: TRBJ1-5
CDR3 DNA: TGTGCCAGCAGTTTAGGGGTTCAGCCCCAGCATTTT
CDR3 protein: CASSLGVQPQHF

D gene: .
clone size: .
V gene: TRBV18
J gene: TRBJ2-6
CDR3 DNA: TGTGCCAGCTCACCACAGGGGGCTGGGGCCAACGTCCTGACTTTC
CDR3 protein: CASSPQGAGANVLTF

D gene: .
clone size: .
V gene: TRBV6-5
J gene: TRBJ1-1
CDR3 DNA: TGTGCCAGCAGCGCTCCCGGGGAAGCTGAAGCTTTCTTT
CDR3 protein: CASSAPGEAEAFF

D gene: .
clone size: .
V gene: TRBV6-5
J gene: TRBJ2-3
CDR3 DNA: TGTGCCAGCAGACGTACCGGGAGTCGACCAGATACGCAGTATTTT
CDR3 protein: CASRRTGSRPDTQYF

D gene: .
clone size: .
V gene: TRBV7-6
J gene: TRBJ2-2
CDR3 DNA: TGTGCCAGCAAGCTTAGAGGGCCAGAGGCCGGGGAGCTGTTTTTT
CDR3 protein: CASKLRGPEAGELFF

D gene: TRBD1
clone size: once
V gene: TRBV5-1
J gene: TRBJ2-3
CDR3 DNA: TGCGCCAGCAGCCCTTTGCCTGCGGGACAGGGGGGCCCAGATACGCAGTATTTT
CDR3 protein: CASSPLPAGQGGPDTQYF

D gene: TRBD2
clone size: .
V gene: TRBV7-9
J gene: TRBJ2-1
CDR3 DNA: TGTGCCAGCAGCACTAGCGGTAATTGGAATGAGCAGTTCTTC
CDR3 protein: CASSTSGNWNEQFF

D gene: TRBD1
clone size: .
V gene: TRBV9
J gene: TRBJ1-2
CDR3 DNA: TGTGCCAGCAGCGTAGAAGCGGAGGGGGCTAGTGGCTACACCTTC
CDR3 protein: CASSVEAEGASGYTF

D gene: .
clone size: .
V gene: TRBV7-8
J gene: TRBJ2-2
CDR3 DNA: TGTGCCAGCAGCTTAGATAGGCCGAACACCGGGGAGCTGTTTTTT
CDR3 protein: CASSLDRPNTGELFF

D gene: .
clone size: .
V gene: TRBV6-1
J gene: TRBJ2-3
CDR3 DNA: TGTGCCAGCAGTGATGGTACGGGTAGCACAGATACGCAGTATTTT
CDR3 protein: CASSDGTGSTDTQYF

D gene: TRBD2
clone size: .
V gene: TRBV5-4
J gene: TRBJ2-7
CDR3 DNA: TGTGCCAGCAGCTTCGGACTAGCGGGAGCCGAGCAGTACTTC
CDR3 protein: CASSFGLAGAEQYF

D gene: .
clone size: .
V gene: TRBV2
J gene: TRBJ2-1
CDR3 DNA: TGTGCCAGCAGTGGGAGTCAGTCCTACAATGAGCAGTTCTTC
CDR3 protein: CASSGSQSYNEQFF

D gene: TRBD2
clone size: few
V gene: TRBV7-3
J gene: TRBJ2-1
CDR3 DNA: TGTGCCAGCAGCTTGGCGGGAGGCGGCGGTGAGCAGTTCTTC
CDR3 protein: CASSLAGGGGEQFF

D gene: TRBD2
clone size: .
V gene: TRBV19
J gene: TRBJ2-3
CDR3 DNA: TGTGCCAGTGGAGGCGGGAGTGATGGCACAGATACGCAGTATTTT
CDR3 protein: CASGGGSDGTDTQYF

D gene: .
clone size: .
V gene: TRBV7-6
J gene: TRBJ2-1
CDR3 DNA: TGTGCCAGCAGCTTCAGGGGCAGGCGGGAGATCACCTACAATGAGCAGTTCTTC
CDR3 protein: CASSFRGRREITYNEQFF

D gene: .
clone size: .
V gene: TRBV6-1
J gene: TRBJ1-2
CDR3 DNA: TGTGCCAGCAGTGAAGGTCTCTCGGGCTATGGCTACACCTTC
CDR3 protein: CASSEGLSGYGYTF

D gene: .
clone size: .
V gene: TRBV13
J gene: TRBJ1-3
CDR3 DNA: TGTGCCAGCAGCTTAGAAGGGCGATTCCGTCTTTCTTCGGGAAACACCATATATTTT
CDR3 protein: CASSLEGRFRLSSGNTIYF

D gene: TRBD1
clone size: few
V gene: TRBV27
J gene: TRBJ2-7
CDR3 DNA: TGTGCCAGCAGCCGAGAGACAGGGGCCTACGAGCAGTACTTC
CDR3 protein: CASSRETGAYEQYF

D gene: .
clone size: .
V gene: TRBV9
J gene: TRBJ2-2
CDR3 DNA: TGTGCCAGCAGCTTCTCAGCTTGGAGGGCCCCCCAAACCGGGGAGCTGTTTTTT
CDR3 protein: CASSFSAWRAPQTGELFF

D gene: .
clone size: .
V gene: TRBV2
J gene: TRBJ2-7
CDR3 DNA: TGTGCCAGCAGTCCTCGCGGGCCCCGTTCCTACGAGCAGTACTTC
CDR3 protein: CASSPRGPRSYEQYF